This note documents a single T cell receptor (beta chain) sequence. Antigen specificity is unknown. This entry comes from a study of OX40 agonist ivuxolimab in advanced cancers. Study in general: The patients received agonistic anti-OX40 (CD134) antibody ivuxolimab. Past anti-PD-1, anti-PD-L1 or anti-CTLA-4 therapy was accepted, and 40% to 45% had received some. Study results and limitations: Fewer expanded clones were found on average in CD4+ than in CD8+ T cells.

The sampling schedule covered blood at baseline, cycle 4 day 1, and cycle 7 day 1. With 1 base removed from V and 6 bases from J, the gap between germline ends came to 10 bases. This CDR3 has 14 residues. Germline values: CDR1 MNHNS, CDR2 SASEGT. Profiled with immunoSEQ multiplex PCR; TCRdb holds only in-frame clones, not every one. This table has some 76,000 clones, 90% to 95% appearing once. The chain joins TRBV6-1 to TRBJ1-5; a possible D gene is TRBD1 (5 bases). This clonotype originated in an adult with an advanced solid tumor such as melanoma, head and neck, liver or kidney cancer. The material was CD4+ or CD8+ T cells sorted from blood, obtained in a trial of the OX40 agonist ivuxolimab. For the CDR3, the DNA is TGTGCCAGCAGTGAAGGGGGGGAGGGTCAGCCCCAGCATTTT. Amino acid sequence: CASSEGGEGQPQHF.